Listed here is a single T cell receptor (beta chain). Its antigen is as yet unknown. Germline-derived CDR1 and CDR2 are MDHEN and SYDVKM. CDR3 size: 15 residues. V dropped 8 bases and J dropped 3; count of bases not matched to a gene: 7. The sample is drawn from a study of shared clonotypes between healthy human individuals. Turning to the study itself: The cohort had two women and a few men, ages 18 to 49. Study-wide results and caveats: Generation of non-shared clonotypes was less probable than generation of clonotypes shared by all four donors.

For every subset, genomic DNA was evenly distributed across several immunoSEQ plates. Only in-frame clones appear in the TCRdb table, and some are missing; sequencing was by immunoSEQ multiplex PCR. The sample comprises over 150,000 clones, approximately 62% of which are singletons, and 10% rests with the top ten. Material for sequencing was memory CD4+ T cells sorted from blood. Specified subset: CD45RA-negative fraction. The V and J genes are TRBV28 and TRBJ2-6, with 7 bases fitting TRBD2. The clonotype originates from a man aged 25 to 40 in good health. This CDR3 is CASRVSGGGANVLTF. CDR3 DNA: TGTGCCAGCCGAGTCTCGGGAGGTGGGGCCAACGTCCTGACTTTC.